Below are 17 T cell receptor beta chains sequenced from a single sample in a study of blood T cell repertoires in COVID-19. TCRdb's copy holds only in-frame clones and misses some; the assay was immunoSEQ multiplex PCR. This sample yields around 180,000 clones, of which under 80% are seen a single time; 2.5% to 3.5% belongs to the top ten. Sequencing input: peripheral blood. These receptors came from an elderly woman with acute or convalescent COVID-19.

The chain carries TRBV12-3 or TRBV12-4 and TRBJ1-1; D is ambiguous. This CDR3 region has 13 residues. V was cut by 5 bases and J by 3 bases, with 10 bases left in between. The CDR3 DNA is TGTGCCAGCAGTCTCGACGGAGACACTGAAGCTTTCTTT. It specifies CASSLDGDTEAFF.

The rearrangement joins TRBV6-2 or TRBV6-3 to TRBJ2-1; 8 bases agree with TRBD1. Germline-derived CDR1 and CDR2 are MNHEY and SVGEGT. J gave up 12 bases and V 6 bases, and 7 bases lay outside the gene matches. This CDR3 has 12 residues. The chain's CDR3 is CASSKDRVRQFF. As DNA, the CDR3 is TGTGCCAGCAGCAAGGACAGGGTTCGGCAGTTCTTC.

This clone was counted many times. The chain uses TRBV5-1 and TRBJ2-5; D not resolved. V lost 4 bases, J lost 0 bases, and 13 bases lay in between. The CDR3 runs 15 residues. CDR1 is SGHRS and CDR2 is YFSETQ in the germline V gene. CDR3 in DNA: TGCGCCAGCAGCACCAACTACGGCTACCAAGAGACCCAGTACTTC. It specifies CASSTNYGYQETQYF. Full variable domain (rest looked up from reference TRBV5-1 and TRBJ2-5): KAGVTQTPRYLIKTRGQQVTLSCSPISGHRSVSWYQQTPGQGLQFLFEYFSETQRNKGNFPGRFSGRQFSNSRSEMNVSTLELGDSALYLCASSTNYGYQETQYFGPGTRLLVL.

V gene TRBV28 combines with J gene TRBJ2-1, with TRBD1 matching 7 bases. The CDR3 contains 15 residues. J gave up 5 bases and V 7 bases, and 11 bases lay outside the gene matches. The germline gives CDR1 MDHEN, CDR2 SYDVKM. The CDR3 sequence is CASNPDRAVHNEQFF. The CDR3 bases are TGTGCCAGCAATCCCGACAGGGCGGTTCACAATGAGCAGTTCTTC.

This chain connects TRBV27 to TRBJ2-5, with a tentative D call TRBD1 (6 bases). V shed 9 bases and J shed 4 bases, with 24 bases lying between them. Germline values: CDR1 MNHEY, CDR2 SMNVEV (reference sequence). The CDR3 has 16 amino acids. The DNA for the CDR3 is TGTGCCAGACAAAAACCCAGGACAGCGGAACGAGAGACCCAGTACTTC. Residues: CARQKPRTAERETQYF.

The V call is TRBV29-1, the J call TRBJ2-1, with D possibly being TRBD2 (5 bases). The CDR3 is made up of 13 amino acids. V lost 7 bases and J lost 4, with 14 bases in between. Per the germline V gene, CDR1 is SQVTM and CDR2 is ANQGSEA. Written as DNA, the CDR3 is TGCAGCGCCCTGCCCCAGCGGTACAATGAGCAGTTCTTC. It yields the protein CSALPQRYNEQFF.

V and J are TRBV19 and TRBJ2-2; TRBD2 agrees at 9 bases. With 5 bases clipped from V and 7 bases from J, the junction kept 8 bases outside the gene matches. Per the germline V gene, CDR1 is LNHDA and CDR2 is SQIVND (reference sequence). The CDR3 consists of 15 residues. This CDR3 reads CASSPIAGVIGELFF. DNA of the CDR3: TGTGCCAGTAGTCCCATAGCGGGAGTGATCGGGGAGCTGTTTTTT.

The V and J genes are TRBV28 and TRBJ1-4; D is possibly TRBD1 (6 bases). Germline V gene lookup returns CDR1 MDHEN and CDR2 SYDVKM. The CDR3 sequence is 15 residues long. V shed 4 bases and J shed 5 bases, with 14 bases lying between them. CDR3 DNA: TGTGCCAGCAGTTCCCCAGGGAGGGGGAATGAAAAACTGTTTTTT. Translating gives CASSSPGRGNEKLFF.

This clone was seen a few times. CDR3 nucleotides: TGCGCCAGCAGCTCGACAGGGGAGAGTGAAGCTTTCTTT. It translates to CASSSTGESEAFF. The V and J genes are TRBV5-1 and TRBJ1-1, with 8 bases fitting TRBD1. Per germline, CDR1 SGHRS and CDR2 YFSETQ. With V trimmed by 3 bases and J by 7 bases, 5 bases remained unmatched. There are 13 residues in the CDR3. The full variable domain, with the rest looked up from reference TRBV5-1 and TRBJ1-1, is KAGVTQTPRYLIKTRGQQVTLSCSPISGHRSVSWYQQTPGQGLQFLFEYFSETQRNKGNFPGRFSGRQFSNSRSEMNVSTLELGDSALYLCASSSTGESEAFFGQGTRLTVV.

CDR3 sequence reads: CASSSAGEGTDTQYF. The CDR3 DNA sequence: TGTGCCAGCAGTTCCGCTGGGGAGGGAACAGATACGCAGTATTTT. The chain recombines TRBV28 with TRBJ2-3; 7 bases are shared with TRBD2. This CDR3 is 15 amino acids long. With 4 bases clipped from V and 3 bases from J, the junction kept 7 bases outside the gene matches. CDR1 is MDHEN and CDR2 is SYDVKM in the germline V gene.

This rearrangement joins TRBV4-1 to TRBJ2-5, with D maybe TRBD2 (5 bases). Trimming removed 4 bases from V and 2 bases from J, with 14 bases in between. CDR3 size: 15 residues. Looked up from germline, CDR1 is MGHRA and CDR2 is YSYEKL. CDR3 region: CASSPVGVEQETQYF. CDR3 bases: TGCGCCAGCAGCCCGGTGGGAGTCGAACAAGAGACCCAGTACTTC.

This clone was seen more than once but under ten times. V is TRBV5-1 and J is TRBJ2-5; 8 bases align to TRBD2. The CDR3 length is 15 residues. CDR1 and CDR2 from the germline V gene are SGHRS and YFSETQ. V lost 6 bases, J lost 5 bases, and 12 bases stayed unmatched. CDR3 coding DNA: TGCGCCAGCACCACCGGGACTAGTGAGTACGAGACCCAGTACTTC. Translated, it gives CASTTGTSEYETQYF.

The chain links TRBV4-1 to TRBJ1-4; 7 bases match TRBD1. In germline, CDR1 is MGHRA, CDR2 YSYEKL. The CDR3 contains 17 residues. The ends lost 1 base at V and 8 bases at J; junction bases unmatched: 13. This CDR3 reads CASSQGLSDRVAEKLFF. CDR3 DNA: TGCGCCAGCAGCCAAGGGCTTAGTGACAGGGTGGCCGAAAAACTGTTTTTT.

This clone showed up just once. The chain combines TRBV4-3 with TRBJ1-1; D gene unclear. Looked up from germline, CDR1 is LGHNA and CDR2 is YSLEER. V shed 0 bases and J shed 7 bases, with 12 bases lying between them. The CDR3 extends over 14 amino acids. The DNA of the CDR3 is TGCGCCAGCAGCCAAGAGCAATCTGGGCTTGAAGCTTTCTTT. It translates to CASSQEQSGLEAFF.

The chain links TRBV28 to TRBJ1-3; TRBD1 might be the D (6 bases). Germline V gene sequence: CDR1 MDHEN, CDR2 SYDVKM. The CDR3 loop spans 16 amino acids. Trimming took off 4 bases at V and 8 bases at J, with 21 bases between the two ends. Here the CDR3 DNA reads TGTGCCAGCAGTTCCCCTTACGGGACAAAACTGGACACCATATATTTT. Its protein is CASSSPYGTKLDTIYF.

The CDR3 DNA is TGTGCCAGCAGCCCAAGGGGATTTGACGCTGGAAACACCATATATTTT. Translation: CASSPRGFDAGNTIYF. This rearrangement joins TRBV14 to TRBJ1-3; D might be TRBD1 (5 bases). Germline assignment: CDR1 SGHDN and CDR2 FVKESK. Trimming cost V 4 bases and J 2 bases, with 15 bases left between them. The CDR3 consists of 16 residues.

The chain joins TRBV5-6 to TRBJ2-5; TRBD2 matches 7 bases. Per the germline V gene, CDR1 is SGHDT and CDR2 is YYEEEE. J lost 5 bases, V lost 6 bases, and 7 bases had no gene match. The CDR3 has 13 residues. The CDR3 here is CASTFGRMETQYF. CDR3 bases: TGTGCCAGCACCTTCGGGAGGATGGAGACCCAGTACTTC.